The 11 T cell receptor beta chains presented below share a single source sample, sequenced in a study of CD8+ T cells in alopecia areata. Sequencing templates came from extracted RNA that was reverse transcribed into cDNA. Here immunoSEQ multiplex PCR was the method, and the copy in TCRdb shows in-frame clones only, minus some. The sample shows 200,000 to 250,000 clones, 50% to 70% of them seen only once. The input for sequencing was CD4+ T cells sorted from blood, taken at week 0. The receptors stem from a human donor with alopecia areata.

The gene calls are TRBV5-1 and TRBJ2-3; 13 bases line up with TRBD2. The V segment lost 4 bases and the J segment 4 bases; nucleotides outside the gene matches: 9. The germline V gene has CDR1 SGHRS and CDR2 YFSETQ. The CDR3 sequence is 17 residues long. The CDR3 DNA reads as TGCGCCAGCAGCCCGCTTGCCGGGACTAGCGGGGCAGATACGCAGTATTTT. Translated: CASSPLAGTSGADTQYF.

A word on this clone: Other DNA variants within this sample encode the same CDR3. The chain is built from TRBV29-1 and TRBJ2-3, with 8 bases aligning to TRBD1. V shed 6 bases, J shed 3 bases, and the junction held 2 bases outside the gene matches. The CDR3 covers 12 residues. Looked up from germline, CDR1 is SQVTM and CDR2 is ANQGSEA. The CDR3 protein is CSVGQGTDTQYF. The CDR3 DNA follows: TGCAGCGTCGGACAGGGAACAGATACGCAGTATTTT.

This CDR3 reads CASSQPRDRERGYTF. The DNA for the CDR3 is TGCGCCAGCAGCCAACCCCGGGACAGGGAACGGGGCTACACCTTC. This chain connects TRBV4-1 to TRBJ1-2, with TRBD1 matching over 9 bases. Germline assignment: CDR1 MGHRA and CDR2 YSYEKL. V gave up 2 bases and J gave up 8 bases; unmatched junction bases: 9. The CDR3 consists of 15 residues.

The gene calls are TRBV9 and TRBJ1-4; 10 bases match TRBD1. V shed 3 bases and J 8 bases; nucleotides not matched to a gene: 7. Germline lookup yields CDR1 SGDLS and CDR2 YYNGEE. CDR3 length equals 15 residues. The CDR3 bases are TGTGCCAGCAGCGCCCGGACAGGGGGGAGCGAAAAACTGTTTTTT. Encoded protein: CASSARTGGSEKLFF.

The chain combines TRBV7-2 with TRBJ2-1; D might be TRBD2 (6 bases). Germline V gene lookup returns CDR1 SGHTA and CDR2 FQGNSA. The V and J ends lost 1 base and 6 bases respectively, with 10 bases between them. The CDR3 runs to 14 residues. The CDR3 coding sequence is TGTGCCAGCAGCTTAGTCGGGACTGGCAATGAGCAGTTCTTC. Encoded protein: CASSLVGTGNEQFF.

V usage is TRBV14 and J usage is TRBJ2-5; no clear D. CDR1 is SGHDN and CDR2 is FVKESK in the germline V gene. Deletions cut 4 bases from V and 1 base from J, with 16 bases between. The CDR3 runs to 16 residues. The CDR3 nucleotides read TGTGCCAGCAGCCCGAGTTCGTGGGTAACCCAAGAGACCCAGTACTTC. The encoded protein is CASSPSSWVTQETQYF.

The V gene is TRBV29-1, the J gene TRBJ2-3; 7 bases line up with TRBD2. In germline, CDR1 is SQVTM, CDR2 ANQGSEA. V was pared by 6 bases and J by 0 bases, with 12 bases of the junction left unmatched. This CDR3 is built from 16 residues. Here the CDR3 reads CSVGVWGRDSTDTQYF. CDR3 in DNA: TGCAGCGTCGGAGTTTGGGGGAGGGATAGCACAGATACGCAGTATTTT.

There are a few counts of this clone. This rearrangement joins TRBV30 to TRBJ2-4; a possible D gene is TRBD2 (5 bases). Germline assignment: CDR1 GTSNPN and CDR2 SVGIG (reference sequence). The CDR3 runs to 12 residues. V dropped 8 bases and J dropped 0 bases, with 8 bases sitting between them. This CDR3 is CAAGPAKNIQYF. The CDR3 DNA is TGTGCCGCGGGCCCAGCCAAAAACATTCAGTACTTC.

The V and J genes are TRBV27 and TRBJ2-7; D might be TRBD1 (5 bases). This CDR3 has 15 residues. The germline gives CDR1 MNHEY, CDR2 SMNVEV (reference sequence). Trimming took off 8 bases at V and 0 bases at J, with 17 bases between the two ends. CDR3 protein: CASRTPGANSYEQYF. CDR3 in DNA: TGTGCCAGCCGGACACCGGGCGCAAACTCCTACGAGCAGTACTTC.

The chain is built from TRBV4-1 and TRBJ2-3; D possibly matches TRBD1 or TRBD2 (5 bases each). The CDR3 has 16 residues. The V gene lost 2 bases and the J gene lost 3 bases, with 15 bases spanning the gap. Germline V lookup: CDR1 MGHRA, CDR2 YSYEKL. The chain's CDR3 is CASSQSRGQGTDTQYF. The CDR3, as DNA: TGCGCCAGCAGCCAAAGTAGAGGGCAGGGTACAGATACGCAGTATTTT.

This clone turned up a few times. This chain uses TRBV5-1 with TRBJ1-2, with TRBD1 as a possible D gene (6 bases). Germline V lookup: CDR1 SGHRS, CDR2 YFSETQ. Deletions cut 3 bases from V and 9 bases from J, with 18 bases between. This CDR3 comprises 14 residues. The CDR3 DNA sequence: TGCGCCAGCAGCTCCCTACAGGGACCTTGGAGCTACACCTTC. Its translation: CASSSLQGPWSYTF. Filled out from reference TRBV5-1 and TRBJ1-2, the complete variable domain reads KAGVTQTPRYLIKTRGQQVTLSCSPISGHRSVSWYQQTPGQGLQFLFEYFSETQRNKGNFPGRFSGRQFSNSRSEMNVSTLELGDSALYLCASSSLQGPWSYTFGSGTRLTVV.